This T cell receptor beta chain was observed in a study of regulatory T cells in long-lasting Graves disease (TCRdb year 2021). About the full investigation: Antithyroid drugs had been taken for less than 3 months by newly diagnosed Graves' disease patients. The study was conducted in China and was registered as a clinical trial. Patients with persistent Graves' disease were compared with patients with newly diagnosed Graves' disease using TCR sequencing and RNA sequencing of peripheral blood. A total of 35 or so samples were covered by TCR sequencing, comprising 13 persistent and around 20 newly diagnosed Graves' disease patients.

Results and caveats for the whole study, not just this receptor: Patients with persistent disease shared more public clonotypes (around 3,000) than newly diagnosed patients did (966). Persistent Graves' disease patients showed lower TCR Shannon entropy and fewer highly expanded clones than newly diagnosed patients, suggesting clonal expansion. The study examined only peripheral blood because the primary lesion, thyroid tissue, could not be accessed. Persistent disease showed preferential use of TRBV28, TRBJ1-2 and TRBJ2-5, whereas newly diagnosed disease favored TRBV20-1 and TRBJ2-1. As a limitation, the authors acknowledged that the small sample size may reduce accuracy. Sequencing and analysis were restricted to the TCR beta chain.

This clonotype occurred a few times. The specificity of this receptor is unknown. No base-level quality is on record; no much larger clone is a single base apart. The library relied on multiplex PCR. TCRdb names Illumina HiSeq 4000 as the instrument used. CDR3 regions were amplified by Arm-PCR with iRepertoire HTBI primers to construct TCR beta libraries. Before sequencing, the PCR products underwent gel purification. Per the original workflow: A total of 62 TRBV and approximately 15 TRBJ segments were identified across samples and were used for gene usage analysis of CDR3 amino acid clonotypes. COPE and FqMerger were used to merge the filtered high-quality paired reads into contigs. BLAST was used to align contigs to IMGT TRBV, TRBD and TRBJ reference genes, and CDR3 was defined according to IMGT. Clonotypes above 0.1% frequency were classified as highly expanded clones. Shannon entropy served as the measure of repertoire diversity, while the Gini coefficient captured V-J evenness. A clonotype was considered public if more than one individual shared it. TCRdb reworked the public reads: Q25 trimming with fastp, MiXCR clone assembly, productive beta chains retained. Each CDR3 protein gets just one entry, which takes the most common genes and DNA from the rows behind it. The V and J calls reflect TCRdb's pipeline rather than the authors' work. The sample has some 500,000 distinct CDR3 sequences on record, about 16% of them singletons. The biggest ten clones account for 20% to 25% of the sample.

Taken with the paper, the label for time point translates to: newly diagnosed GD, antithyroid drugs for less than 3 months. For both TCR sequencing and RNA sequencing, RNA was extracted from PBMCs in TRIzol. The diagnosis of Graves' disease followed American Thyroid Association guidelines. The patients came from an endocrinology department in Xi'an, China. Each patient gave 7 to 9.5 milliliters of peripheral blood, collected in an EDTA anticoagulant tube. Ficoll Paque Plus density gradient separation was used to isolate PBMCs, and no further T cell sorting was performed. An Agilent 2100 Bioanalyzer and agarose gel were used to check RNA quality, and a NanoDrop 2000 was used to measure RNA concentration. As encoded in the germline V gene, CDR1 is SGHDT while CDR2 is YYEEEE. The V and J ends are trimmed by 3 bases and 6 bases, leaving 10 bases between them. From cysteine to phenylalanine, the CDR3 is 12 amino acids long. Kept here is only the CDR3 DNA, which spans 36 bases and is read in frame from base 1.

The same sample was also used in a study of T cells in Graves' hyperthyroidism and ophthalmopathy. That second publication adds: Stable Graves' hyperthyroidism was defined as the absence of progression to ophthalmopathy over 18 months of follow-up. The hyperthyroidism patients were between 18 and 65 years old and newly diagnosed, with a disease duration of less than 2 months. The study excluded patients with uncontrolled infections, other autoimmune diseases, pregnancy or lactation. Clinical symptoms, serum thyroxine and TRAb, thyroid ultrasound, and orbital computed tomography formed the basis for the diagnoses. The TCR CDR3 was subjected to a first round of RT-PCR using the HTBI primer set and the Qiagen OneStep RT-PCR kit. Most expanded thyroid clonotypes (frequency above 0.001) were also found in blood, which suggests that blood repertoires may mirror thyroid immune responses. Ophthalmopathy was separated from stable hyperthyroidism by a 13 V-J signature model, with about 88% sensitivity and 81% to 82% specificity obtained in cross-validation and 80%/75% obtained in testing. In validation, progression to ophthalmopathy was predicted by the model with around 70% sensitivity and roughly 72% specificity, a median of approximately 7.1 months before onset. A discovery cohort of about a hundred patients, roughly 43 with Graves' ophthalmopathy and 55 to 65 with stable Graves' hyperthyroidism, was used to find distinguishing TCR V-J signatures. Prospective prediction of ophthalmopathy was tested in an independent validation cohort consisting of some 19 hyperthyroidism patients and approximately 16 patients who later progressed to ophthalmopathy. The approximately 100 discovery patients were randomly divided into training and test sets at a 7:3 ratio. The study also compared thyroid tissue and blood T-cell repertoires from five or six Graves' hyperthyroidism patients. After sampling, hyperthyroidism patients received methimazole starting at 30 mg daily, and ophthalmopathy patients received high-dose intravenous methylprednisolone. Libraries were constructed in a second round of multiplex PCR, after which size selection and purification were carried out. Sequencing of the libraries was done on an Illumina HiSeq2000 using paired-end 100 bp reads. Raw data were processed with SOAPnuke, discarding reads with adapters, uncalled bases, mean Phred below 15, or no exact constant-primer or identifier match. COPE v1.2.5 was used to merge high-quality paired reads, and clonotypes were defined as unique nucleotide sequences. MiTCR v1.1 was used to align the clonotypes against IMGT TRBV, TRBD and TRBJ reference segments. Analysis was restricted to V-J combinations with a frequency above 0.0001, which covered approximately 99% of repertoires. A TCS score was defined as the ratio between F50 (clonal expansion) and ExV (chaos), using BLOSUM62-based TCRdist between CDR3 peptides within each V-J. Welch's t-statistics and random forest reduced roughly 540 V-J features to about 12, which were used in a naive Bayes classifier (R e1071). Sample size was not statistically predetermined, and investigators were not blinded to group allocation. The paper reports TCR Vbeta CDR3 sequencing of approximately 140 peripheral blood samples: approximately 41 ophthalmopathy, fewer than 80 hyperthyroidism and roughly 17 progressor patients.

Recombination connected TRBV5-6 to TRBJ2-7, with no reliable assignment of the D segment. Source: peripheral blood mononuclear cells (PBMCs), taken at new diagnosis, from a patient treated with antithyroid drugs. This sequence originates from a woman aged 35-65 years with Graves disease. Donor details come from another sample of the same person, matched by shared clones. The nucleotides read TGTGCCAGCAGCTCCCGTTGGCTCGAGCAGTACTTC. Translated, this is CASSSRWLEQYF.